These 29 T cell receptor beta chains were sequenced from one sample in a study of blood T cell repertoires in COVID-19. The method was immunoSEQ multiplex PCR; TCRdb's version includes in-frame clones alone and lacks a portion of them. The repertoire has about 240,000 clones, about 88% of them found once; the top ten carry under 9%. Material for sequencing was peripheral blood. The receptors were gathered from a woman in her 70s with active or convalescent COVID-19.

The chain joins TRBV7-9 to TRBJ1-3; weak D call: TRBD1 (6 bases). This CDR3 has 15 amino acids. From germline, CDR1 is SEHNR and CDR2 FQNEAQ (reference sequence). V was pared by 2 bases and J by 4 bases, with 12 bases between. The chain's CDR3 is CASSLYRVSGNTIYF. The DNA of the CDR3 is TGTGCCAGCAGCTTATACAGGGTGTCCGGAAACACCATATATTTT.

The chain uses TRBV2 and TRBJ1-6, with D unresolved. This CDR3 region has 14 residues. V lost 0 bases to trimming and J lost 9 bases, with 9 bases between them. In germline, CDR1 is SNHLY, CDR2 FYNNEI. The CDR3 sequence: CASSEARAGSPLHF. In DNA, the CDR3 is TGTGCCAGCAGTGAAGCGCGGGCAGGTTCACCCCTCCACTTT.

This clone is a singleton in its sample. The chain recombines TRBV14 with TRBJ1-2, with D unresolved. Germline CDR1 and CDR2: SGHDN and FVKESK. Trimming cost V 0 bases and J 5 bases, with 13 bases left between them. The CDR3 length is 15 residues. CDR3 DNA: TGTGCCAGCAGCCAAGATTGGGCCAGCAAATATGGCTACACCTTC. Its translation: CASSQDWASKYGYTF.

The rearrangement joins TRBV6-2 or TRBV6-3 to TRBJ1-2, with D perhaps matching TRBD1 (5 bases). The CDR3 is 14 residues long. V lost 5 bases, J lost 4 bases, and 14 bases lay in between. Germline CDR1 MNHEY, CDR2 SVGEGT. CDR3 residues: CASSPGGLGYGYTF. The CDR3 nucleotides are TGTGCCAGCAGTCCCGGGGGACTGGGCTATGGCTACACCTTC.

The chain employs TRBV4-1 and TRBJ1-5; D is uncertain. This CDR3 has 18 residues. Germline loops: CDR1 MGHRA, CDR2 YSYEKL. V lost 0 bases and J lost 0, with 15 bases in between. Here the CDR3 DNA reads TGCGCCAGCAGCCAAGATGTGGGCACATTTTTTAGCAATCAGCCCCAGCATTTT. It is translated as CASSQDVGTFFSNQPQHF.

This clone was seen more than once but under ten times. In nucleotides, the CDR3 is TGTGCCAGTAGTGCGCAGGGGTTGTATCAGCCCCAGCATTTT. Protein sequence: CASSAQGLYQPQHF. This chain connects TRBV19 to TRBJ1-5; a weak D match, TRBD1 (6 bases). Trimming removed 5 bases from V and 5 bases from J, with 13 bases in between. This CDR3 has 14 residues. Germline assignment: CDR1 LNHDA and CDR2 SQIVND (reference sequence).

This sequence joins TRBV28 and TRBJ1-2, with TRBD1 identical over 7 bases. The CDR3 contains 12 residues. J was trimmed by 7 bases and V by 6 bases; bases with no gene match: 5. Germline V gene lookup returns CDR1 MDHEN and CDR2 SYDVKM. The CDR3 DNA sequence: TGTGCCAGCAGAATAAGGGACAGTGGCTACACCTTC. Translated, it gives CASRIRDSGYTF.

The chain recombines TRBV7-9 with TRBJ1-1; D perhaps matches TRBD1 (6 bases). This CDR3 is 14 amino acids long. V was pared by 7 bases and J by 1 base, with 13 bases between. In germline, CDR1 is SEHNR, CDR2 FQNEAQ (reference sequence). CDR3 sequence (DNA): TGTGCCAGCAACCAGGGGTCTGGGAACACTGAAGCTTTCTTT. Protein: CASNQGSGNTEAFF.

V usage is TRBV6-6 and J usage is TRBJ1-1, with D maybe TRBD1 (6 bases). The germline V and J ends were trimmed by 10 bases and 4 bases, with 19 bases remaining between them. CDR1 and CDR2 from the germline V gene are MNHNY and SVGAGI (reference sequence). The CDR3 runs 14 residues. This CDR3 reads CATYPNTQGTEAFF. CDR3 nucleotide sequence: TGTGCCACCTATCCCAACACACAGGGCACTGAAGCTTTCTTT.

CDR3 sequence reads: CASSTPGQGKDEQFF. The CDR3 DNA reads TGTGCCAGCAGCACCCCGGGACAGGGGAAGGATGAGCAGTTCTTC. V and J are TRBV5-6 and TRBJ2-1; 10 nucleotides agree with TRBD1. J was trimmed by 8 bases and V by 4 bases; bases with no gene match: 9. Germline CDR1 and CDR2: SGHDT and YYEEEE. CDR3 length equals 15 residues.

This clone was recorded once. This chain joins TRBV6-5 and TRBJ1-4; D unclear. Germline V CDR1 and CDR2: MNHEY, SVGAGI. The CDR3 is 15 amino acids. V was shortened by 0 bases and J by 5 bases, with 10 bases between the two germline ends. As DNA, the CDR3 is TGTGCCAGCAGTTACTCGAGGCCGGGAAATGAAAAACTGTTTTTT. Translated, it gives CASSYSRPGNEKLFF.

CDR3 DNA sequence: TGTGCCAGCAGTTCGGACAGGAAAGGCGAGCAGTACTTC. It is translated as CASSSDRKGEQYF. This rearrangement joins TRBV6-2 or TRBV6-3 to TRBJ2-7; 7 bases are shared with TRBD1. With V trimmed by 4 bases and J by 6 bases, 6 bases remained unmatched. The CDR3 sequence is 13 residues long. The germline gives CDR1 MNHEY, CDR2 SVGEGT.

This chain links TRBV11-3 with TRBJ2-3; D perhaps matches TRBD2 (6 bases). V was clipped by 4 bases and J by 0 bases, with 11 bases between them. The germline CDR1 and CDR2 sequences are SGHNT and YENEEA. The CDR3 totals 15 residues. In DNA form, the CDR3 reads TGTGCCAGCAGCTCTCTGGGGACTAGCACAGATACGCAGTATTTT. It yields the protein CASSSLGTSTDTQYF.

This clone was found once. Additional DNA sequences in this sample encode the identical CDR3. The V call is TRBV18, the J call TRBJ2-2; D not certain. Trimming took off 6 bases at V and 2 bases at J, with 4 bases between the two ends. Germline assignment: CDR1 KGHSH and CDR2 LQKENI. The CDR3 covers 12 residues. DNA for the CDR3: TGTGCCAGCTCCCCTAACACCGGGGAGCTGTTTTTT. Its translation is CASSPNTGELFF. The whole variable domain, remainder taken from reference TRBV18 and TRBJ2-2, is NAGVMQNPRHLVRRRGQEARLRCSPMKGHSHVYWYRQLPEEGLKFMVYLQKENIIDESGMPKERFSAEFPKEGPSILRIQQVVRGDSAAYFCASSPNTGELFFGEGSRLTVL.

The chain recombines TRBV7-9 with TRBJ1-1; the match to TRBD1 covers 9 bases. The CDR3 contains 15 residues. In germline, CDR1 is SEHNR, CDR2 FQNEAQ (reference sequence). Trimming at V came to 1 base and at J to 0 bases, leaving 0 bases not matched to a gene. Here the CDR3 reads CASSLGDRVNTEAFF. The CDR3 DNA sequence: TGTGCCAGCAGCTTAGGGGACAGGGTGAACACTGAAGCTTTCTTT.

J is TRBJ2-1 and V is TRBV14; 8 bases align to TRBD2. Trimming removed 0 bases from V and 7 bases from J; junction bases left unmatched: 2. This CDR3 is 14 amino acids long. Germline V lookup: CDR1 SGHDN, CDR2 FVKESK. CDR3 nucleotides: TGTGCCAGCAGCCAAGATCGGGAGGGGAATGAGCAGTTCTTC. This translates into CASSQDREGNEQFF.

The chain joins TRBV20-1 to TRBJ1-2; no reliable D call. Trimming stripped 8 bases from V and 4 bases from J, with 11 bases between. The germline V gene has CDR1 DFQATT and CDR2 SNEGSKA (reference sequence). The CDR3 length is 11 residues. CDR3 in amino acids: CSRSGTYGYTF. The DNA for the CDR3 is TGCAGTCGCTCAGGTACCTATGGCTACACCTTC.

The CDR3 region is CASSVLAGGQFF. Written as DNA, the CDR3 is TGTGCCAGCAGCGTTTTAGCGGGGGGCCAGTTCTTC. The chain links TRBV7-2 to TRBJ2-1; TRBD2 agrees at 10 bases. V gave up 5 bases and J gave up 13 bases; unmatched junction bases: 5. CDR3 length equals 12 residues. Looked up from germline, CDR1 is SGHTA and CDR2 is FQGNSA.

The rearrangement links TRBV10-3 to TRBJ1-2; no clear D gene. Germline values: CDR1 ENHRY, CDR2 SYGVKD. V was clipped by 3 bases and J by 2 bases, with 7 bases between them. This CDR3 spans 13 amino acids. As DNA, the CDR3 is TGTGCCATCAGTGATAAGGAGAACTATGGCTACACCTTC. Its protein product is CAISDKENYGYTF.

V and J are TRBV4-3 and TRBJ2-3; weak D call: TRBD2 (6 bases). Per germline, CDR1 LGHNA and CDR2 YSLEER. There are 15 residues in the CDR3. V was clipped by 0 bases and J by 5 bases, with 12 bases between them. This CDR3 is CASSQDQGGGDTQYF. CDR3 coding DNA: TGCGCCAGCAGCCAAGATCAGGGAGGTGGAGATACGCAGTATTTT.

The chain is built from TRBV6-2 or TRBV6-3 and TRBJ1-3; D is perhaps TRBD1 (5 bases). With 4 bases removed from V and 10 bases from J, the gap between germline ends came to 14 bases. Germline V gene lookup returns CDR1 MNHEY and CDR2 SVGEGT. This CDR3 spans 13 amino acids. In DNA, the CDR3 is TGTGCCAGCAGTTCGGATCCAGGGCTTACCATATATTTT. It yields the protein CASSSDPGLTIYF.

The chain has TRBV4-2 and TRBJ1-2, with a weak D call TRBD1 (6 bases). The length of the CDR3 is 15 residues. The germline gives CDR1 LGHNA, CDR2 YNFKEQ. Trimming pared 4 bases from V and 2 bases from J, leaving 14 bases between. CDR3 protein: CASSPRTDLNYGYTF. CDR3 nucleotide sequence: TGTGCCAGCAGCCCCAGGACAGACCTAAACTATGGCTACACCTTC.

The rearrangement links TRBV11-2 to TRBJ1-4; the D is unclear. Germline CDR1 reads SGHAT; CDR2 reads FQNNGV. The CDR3 is made up of 16 amino acids. The V and J ends lost 5 bases and 0 bases respectively, with 13 bases between them. CDR3 sequence reads: CASSAHLLATNEKLFF. In DNA, the CDR3 is TGTGCCAGCAGCGCACATCTTCTGGCAACTAATGAAAAACTGTTTTTT.

This CDR3 is CASRETGGLGEAFF. CDR3 in DNA: TGTGCCAGCAGGGAGACAGGGGGCTTAGGTGAAGCTTTCTTT. This chain links TRBV6-6 with TRBJ1-1; 10 bases map to TRBD1. The trim removed 6 bases at V and 7 bases at J, leaving 8 bases unmatched. The CDR3 sequence is 14 residues long. Looked up from germline, CDR1 is MNHNY and CDR2 is SVGAGI (reference sequence).

J is TRBJ2-5 and V is TRBV5-5, with D possibly matching TRBD1 (6 bases). CDR3 length: 13 residues. Germline CDR1 reads SGHKS; CDR2 reads YYEKEE (reference sequence). V lost 2 bases, J lost 5 bases, and 10 bases lay in between. This chain's CDR3 is CASSFARGETQYF. CDR3 DNA sequence: TGTGCCAGCAGCTTTGCGAGGGGGGAGACCCAGTACTTC.

The chain has TRBV6-5 and TRBJ1-1, with D maybe TRBD1 (6 bases). The germline V and J ends were trimmed by 5 bases and 10 bases, with 20 bases remaining between them. Germline V gene data show CDR1 as MNHEY and CDR2 as SVGAGI. This CDR3 is built from 14 residues. CDR3 amino acids: CASSRGARVDRAFF. Here the CDR3 DNA reads TGTGCCAGCAGTCGGGGGGCCCGCGTCGATAGAGCTTTCTTT.

The V and J genes are TRBV6-4 and TRBJ2-3; a weak D match, TRBD1 (6 bases). The V end was cut by 3 bases, the J end by 2 bases, with 9 bases between. The germline V gene has CDR1 MRHNA and CDR2 SNTAGT. The length of the CDR3 is 14 residues. The CDR3, as DNA: TGTGCCAGCAGTGAACAGGGCCCCACAGATACGCAGTATTTT. The encoded protein is CASSEQGPTDTQYF.

The CDR3 bases are TGTGCCAGCAGCCAAGTTAGGGGCGGGAACACTGAAGCTTTCTTT. It yields the protein CASSQVRGGNTEAFF. The chain joins TRBV3-1 (or the pseudogene TRBV3-2) to TRBJ1-1; D possibly corresponds to TRBD1 (5 bases). V shed 1 base and J shed 1 base, with 10 bases lying between them. The germline V gene has CDR1 LGHDT and CDR2 YNNKEL (reference sequence). CDR3 length equals 15 residues.

The chain uses TRBV4-3 and TRBJ1-2; TRBD1 matches 8 bases. Germline CDR1 is LGHNA and CDR2 is YSLEER. The V and J ends lost 1 base and 4 bases, in that order; junction bases with no gene match: 5. The CDR3 length is 15 residues. The CDR3 DNA sequence: TGCGCCAGCAGCCAAGGGGCAGGGGGCTTCTATGGCTACACCTTC. Translated, it gives CASSQGAGGFYGYTF.